Listed below are T cell receptor beta chains from one sample, sequenced in a study of T cells in Graves' hyperthyroidism and ophthalmopathy. MiXCR, run by TCRdb on the multiplex PCR reads, gives a single entry per CDR3 protein. The sample includes a few hundred thousand distinct CDR3 sequences, about 15% of them seen just once. Sequencing was done on a sample of blood. The receptors shown here come from a woman in her twenties or thirties with Graves' hyperthyroidism. The CDR3 runs from the conserved cysteine through the conserved F or W. The D gene is left open where the match is weak. Not every row has a clone size; where given, it reads once, few, many or a size class.

j_call d_call clone_size v_call cdr3_aa cdr3_nt
TRBJ2-7 NA NA TRBV2 CASSVAVGRSYEQYF TGTGCCAGCAGCGTAGCAGTGGGGCGGTCCTACGAGCAGTACTTC
TRBJ2-7 NA few TRBV10-3 CAIGRPSGEQYF TGTGCCATCGGTCGACCCAGTGGGGAGCAGTACTTC
TRBJ2-3 NA NA TRBV7-9 CASSPGGTVADTQYF TGTGCCAGCAGCCCCGGGGGAACAGTCGCGGATACGCAGTATTTT
TRBJ1-2 NA few TRBV20-1 CSARDSGWGGYTF TGCAGTGCTAGAGATTCAGGGTGGGGTGGCTACACCTTC
TRBJ1-1 NA many TRBV5-1 CASSLGALNTEAFF TGCGCCAGCAGCTTGGGGGCTTTGAACACTGAAGCTTTCTTT
TRBJ2-7 NA NA TRBV19 CASSNEGRYEQYF TGTGCCAGTAGTAACGAGGGGCGCTACGAGCAGTACTTC
TRBJ1-2 NA many TRBV12-3/TRBV12-4 CASSLRNNYGYTF TGTGCCAGCAGTTTGCGGAATAACTATGGCTACACCTTC
TRBJ1-2 NA many TRBV12-3/TRBV12-4 CASSPGDREGNGYTF TGTGCCAGCAGCCCCGGCGATCGGGAAGGGAACGGCTACACCTTC
TRBJ2-5 TRBD2 NA TRBV6-1 CASRPTSGRRQETQYF TGTGCCAGCAGACCCACTAGCGGGAGAAGGCAAGAGACCCAGTACTTC
TRBJ2-1 NA NA TRBV19 CASSLRASLNNEQFF TGTGCCAGTAGTCTCCGGGCTAGCCTAAACAATGAGCAGTTCTTC
TRBJ1-1 NA NA TRBV29-1 CSAEGVWGTEAFF TGCAGCGCCGAGGGGGTTTGGGGCACTGAAGCTTTCTTT
TRBJ2-5 NA many TRBV20-1 CSASLQIGETQYF TGCAGTGCTAGTCTCCAGATCGGGGAGACCCAGTACTTC
TRBJ1-6 TRBD1 NA TRBV12-3/TRBV12-4 CASRTTGHNSPLHF TGTGCCAGCAGAACGACAGGGCATAATTCACCCCTCCACTTT
TRBJ2-7 NA many TRBV12-3/TRBV12-4 CASSPSNLAQYEQYF TGTGCCAGCAGTCCCTCTAACCTAGCGCAGTACGAGCAGTACTTC
TRBJ1-5 NA NA TRBV19 CASSIQTGGQPQHF TGTGCCAGTAGTATACAGACAGGAGGTCAGCCCCAGCATTTT
TRBJ2-1 NA NA TRBV20-1 CSASQPRGAYNEQFF TGCAGTGCTAGTCAACCGCGGGGAGCATACAATGAGCAGTTCTTC
TRBJ2-1 TRBD2 NA TRBV28 CASSLASGGPIYNEQFF TGTGCCAGCAGTTTAGCGTCGGGGGGTCCTATCTACAATGAGCAGTTCTTC
TRBJ2-6 NA few TRBV2 CASSKLGGGANVLTF TGTGCCAGCAGCAAGCTGGGGGGTGGGGCCAACGTCCTGACTTTC
TRBJ1-5 NA few TRBV28 CASSLGQGRNQPQHF TGTGCCAGCAGTTTAGGGCAGGGCCGCAATCAGCCCCAGCATTTT
TRBJ2-3 NA NA TRBV12-3/TRBV12-4 CASSIGQSTDTQYF TGTGCCAGCAGTATCGGACAGAGCACAGATACGCAGTATTTT
TRBJ2-1 TRBD1 NA TRBV6-2/TRBV6-3 CASSYRDRGTYEQFF TGTGCCAGCAGTTACCGGGACAGGGGTACCTACGAGCAGTTCTTC
TRBJ2-1 TRBD1 many TRBV7-2 CASTRGQGNYNEQFF TGTGCCAGCACCCGGGGACAGGGCAACTACAATGAGCAGTTCTTC
TRBJ1-1 NA many TRBV3-1 CASSHRDGAEAFF TGTGCCAGCAGCCACAGGGATGGCGCTGAAGCTTTCTTT
TRBJ2-2 NA many TRBV18 CASSPGTTNTGELFF TGTGCCAGCTCACCCGGGACGACGAACACCGGGGAGCTGTTTTTT
TRBJ2-5 NA few TRBV6-6 CASSYNVRDFQETQYF TGTGCCAGCAGTTACAATGTACGAGATTTCCAAGAGACCCAGTACTTC
TRBJ2-3 TRBD2 NA TRBV2 CASRTGGVDTQYF TGTGCCAGCAGGACGGGAGGGGTAGATACGCAGTATTTT
TRBJ2-3 TRBD2 many TRBV10-1 CASSESTGLAAYRTDTQYF TGCGCCAGCAGTGAGTCGACTGGACTAGCGGCCTATCGCACAGATACGCAGTATTTT
TRBJ1-4 NA NA TRBV5-1 CASNLQGGQMVLANEKLFF TGCGCCAGCAACTTGCAGGGTGGACAGATGGTTCTAGCTAATGAAAAACTGTTTTTT
TRBJ2-7 TRBD1 once TRBV7-9 CASGPRTGDYEQYF TGTGCCAGCGGCCCAAGGACAGGGGACTACGAGCAGTACTTC
TRBJ2-7 TRBD2 many TRBV3-1 CASSHRLAGTYEQYF TGTGCCAGCAGCCATAGACTAGCGGGAACCTACGAGCAGTACTTC
TRBJ2-2 TRBD2 few TRBV19 CASSISSGWGEAGELFF TGTGCCAGTAGTATCTCTAGCGGATGGGGCGAAGCCGGGGAGCTGTTTTTT
TRBJ2-7 TRBD2 many TRBV3-1 CASSQAHSGRAREQYF TGTGCCAGCAGCCAAGCACATAGCGGGAGGGCCAGAGAGCAGTACTTC
TRBJ2-7 NA many TRBV28 CASTSPALYEQYF TGTGCCAGCACATCTCCGGCGCTCTACGAGCAGTACTTC